These 18 T cell receptor beta chains were all obtained from the same sample, sequenced in a study of shared clonotypes between healthy human individuals. TCRdb keeps only in-frame clones here, not all; method: immunoSEQ multiplex PCR. The table shows over a million clones, with approximately 80% occurring only once. Input material: memory CD4+ T cells from PBMCs. The sample's subset: CD45RA-negative fraction. The receptors shown here come from a man between 18 and 29 years old in good health. Some clones in this sample may be carry-over from other donors' samples.

This clone was counted at least ten times. This chain links TRBV4-1 with TRBJ1-4; possible D gene TRBD1, 5 bases. Germline V gene sequence: CDR1 MGHRA, CDR2 YSYEKL. The CDR3 sequence is 16 residues long. The V end lost 2 bases, the J end lost 0 bases, and 10 bases lay between the germline ends. The CDR3 region has the DNA TGCGCCAGCAGCCAACTCCTAGGGGCAACTAATGAAAAACTGTTTTTT. It yields the protein CASSQLLGATNEKLFF.

The chain combines TRBV11-2 with TRBJ1-2; D not resolved. The germline V gene has CDR1 SGHAT and CDR2 FQNNGV. Trimming left V 5 bases short and J 8 bases short, with 15 bases between. CDR3 length equals 13 residues. The CDR3 DNA reads as TGTGCCAGCAGCCCGCTGGTAGGACGCGGCTACACCTTC. It codes for CASSPLVGRGYTF. Full variable domain (missing parts from reference TRBV11-2 and TRBJ1-2): EAGVAQSPRYKIIEKRQSVAFWCNPISGHATLYWYQQILGQGPKLLIQFQNNGVVDDSQLPKDRFSAERLKGVDSTLKIQPAKLEDSAVYLCASSPLVGRGYTFGSGTRLTVV.

The V gene is TRBV5-1, the J gene TRBJ1-2, with D possibly being TRBD1 (6 bases). Between the trimmed V and J ends, which lost 4 bases and 0 bases, there was a span of 13 bases. Germline-derived CDR1 and CDR2 are SGHRS and YFSETQ. The length of the CDR3 is 15 residues. CDR3 bases: TGCGCCAGCAGCCAGGGACACGAAACTAACTATGGCTACACCTTC. Residues: CASSQGHETNYGYTF.

The chain couples TRBV28 to TRBJ1-1; D gene ambiguous. The V and J ends lost 3 bases and 6 bases respectively, with 8 bases between them. Germline CDR1 reads MDHEN; CDR2 reads SYDVKM. The CDR3 loop spans 12 amino acids. The CDR3 coding sequence is TGTGCCAGCAGTTTGGAGTCTTCTGAAGCTTTCTTT. It translates to CASSLESSEAFF. The full variable domain, in which reference TRBV28 and TRBJ1-1 provide the parts outside the CDR3, is DVKVTQSSRYLVKRTGEKVFLECVQDMDHENMFWYRQDPGLGLRLIYFSYDVKMKEKGDIPEGYSVSREKKERFSLILESASTNQTSMYLCASSLESSEAFFGQGTRLTVV.

This rearrangement joins TRBV15 to TRBJ1-2; D possibly corresponds to TRBD1 (6 bases). Germline loops: CDR1 LNHNV, CDR2 YYDKDF (reference sequence). Trimming pared 0 bases from V and 4 bases from J, leaving 9 bases between. The CDR3 totals 14 residues. The CDR3 DNA reads TGTGCCACCAGCAGAGAAGACAGGATCTATGGCTACACCTTC. It codes for CATSREDRIYGYTF.

This clone was counted many times. V usage is TRBV7-2 and J usage is TRBJ2-1, with TRBD2 as a possible D gene (5 bases). Per the germline V gene, CDR1 is SGHTA and CDR2 is FQGNSA. This CDR3 is 12 amino acids long. Trimming cost V 1 base and J 10 bases, with 8 bases left between them. The DNA of the CDR3 is TGTGCCAGCAGCTTAGATTGGAGGGAGCAGTTCTTC. Protein: CASSLDWREQFF.

The chain carries TRBV14 and TRBJ2-5; D unclear. CDR3 length: 16 residues. Germline V lookup: CDR1 SGHDN, CDR2 FVKESK. The V end lost 3 bases, the J end lost 1 base, and 15 bases lay between the germline ends. The CDR3 DNA sequence: TGTGCCAGCAGCCATATGAACAGCGTGACCCAAGAGACCCAGTACTTC. Its translation: CASSHMNSVTQETQYF.

Comment on this clone: Other DNA sequences of this sample code for an identical CDR3. The chain recombines TRBV6-5 with TRBJ1-1; D gene uncertain. CDR1 is MNHEY, CDR2 SVGAGI, per germline. This CDR3 is 15 amino acids long. V lost 0 bases and J 1 base, leaving 9 bases between the germline ends. The CDR3 DNA reads as TGTGCCAGCAGTTACTCGGGTCAGCCGAACACTGAAGCTTTCTTT. Translation: CASSYSGQPNTEAFF.

In its sample, this clone was seen once. This rearrangement joins TRBV19 to TRBJ2-7; D tentatively fits TRBD1 or TRBD2 (7 bases each). Between the trimmed V and J ends, which lost 3 bases and 6 bases, there was a span of 15 bases. The germline CDR1 and CDR2 sequences are LNHDA and SQIVND (reference sequence). This CDR3 region has 14 residues. The CDR3 spells CASSIRQGGGEQYF. DNA of the CDR3: TGTGCCAGTAGTATTCGACAGGGAGGGGGCGAGCAGTACTTC.

On this clone: Other DNA sequences in the same sample also yield this CDR3. The rearrangement joins TRBV2 to TRBJ2-3; D possibly uses TRBD1 or TRBD2 (7 bases each). Between the trimmed V and J ends, which lost 3 bases and 5 bases, there was a span of 9 bases. The CDR3 has 13 amino acids. Germline V CDR1 and CDR2: SNHLY, FYNNEI. CDR3 sequence (DNA): TGTGCCAGCAGTGACAGGGGGGGAGATACGCAGTATTTT. It yields the protein CASSDRGGDTQYF.

The chain joins TRBV28 to TRBJ2-7; 7 bases are a match to TRBD2. Trimming took 5 bases from V and 2 from J; bases not matched to a gene: 9. CDR3 length: 15 residues. From germline, CDR1 is MDHEN and CDR2 SYDVKM. CDR3: CASSVPSGRAYEQYF. CDR3 nucleotides: TGTGCCAGCAGTGTACCTAGCGGAAGGGCCTACGAGCAGTACTTC.

The chain links TRBV7-8 to TRBJ2-2; 12 bases agree with TRBD2. The CDR3 runs 17 residues. The V gene end was trimmed by 5 bases and the J gene end by 5 bases; junction bases not matched to a gene: 9. The germline gives CDR1 SGHVS, CDR2 FQNEAQ. CDR3 DNA: TGTGCCAGCAGCCGCTTAGGGGGGACTAGCGGGACCGGGGAGCTGTTTTTT. As protein: CASSRLGGTSGTGELFF.

This clone appeared a single time. The chain couples TRBV28 to TRBJ1-2; D is possibly TRBD1 (6 bases). CDR1 and CDR2 (germline): MDHEN, SYDVKM. V lost 6 bases and J lost 4, with 18 bases in between. The CDR3 spans 15 residues. The CDR3 here is CASSLGGGLLYGYTF. The CDR3 DNA is TGTGCCAGCAGCTTAGGGGGGGGCCTGCTCTATGGCTACACCTTC.

The CDR3: CASSVTRGENSGNTIYF. CDR3 bases: TGTGCCAGCAGCGTGACCCGAGGGGAGAACTCTGGAAACACCATATATTTT. The chain combines TRBV9 with TRBJ1-3, with D perhaps TRBD1 (5 bases). The CDR3 spans 17 residues. V was pared by 2 bases and J by 0 bases, with 15 bases between. Germline lookup yields CDR1 SGDLS and CDR2 YYNGEE.

This sequence joins TRBV28 and TRBJ2-7; perhaps D is TRBD1 or TRBD2 (6 bases each). V was pared by 1 base and J by 3 bases, with 19 bases between. The length of the CDR3 is 17 residues. Germline CDR1 reads MDHEN; CDR2 reads SYDVKM. The CDR3 is CASSLSPRGVTYYEQYF. CDR3 bases: TGTGCCAGCAGTTTATCCCCAAGGGGGGTTACCTACTACGAGCAGTACTTC.

Of note for this clone: Other nucleotide sequences from this sample produce the same CDR3. The V gene is TRBV5-1, the J gene TRBJ2-5; D ambiguous. The V gene's germline CDR1 is SGHRS and CDR2 YFSETQ. The CDR3 consists of 15 residues. V was clipped by 0 bases and J by 5 bases, with 14 bases between them. CDR3 nucleotides: TGCGCCAGCAGCTTGGTCCCCGGTCCCGGCGAGACCCAGTACTTC. This translates into CASSLVPGPGETQYF.

The chain couples TRBV18 to TRBJ1-6; no clear D gene. CDR1 is KGHSH and CDR2 is LQKENI in the germline V gene. V shed 4 bases and J shed 13 bases, with 17 bases lying between them. The CDR3 contains 14 residues. The CDR3 is CASSQSTVISPLHF. DNA of the CDR3: TGTGCCAGCTCACAATCGACGGTCATATCGCCCCTCCACTTT.

The CDR3 loop is CASSYNAGYTF. The CDR3, as DNA: TGCGCCAGCAGTTACAATGCAGGCTACACCTTC. The rearrangement joins TRBV4-3 to TRBJ1-2; D is unresolved. With 6 bases removed from V and 8 bases from J, the gap between germline ends came to 10 bases. The CDR3 has 11 residues. Germline CDR1 is LGHNA and CDR2 is YSLEER.